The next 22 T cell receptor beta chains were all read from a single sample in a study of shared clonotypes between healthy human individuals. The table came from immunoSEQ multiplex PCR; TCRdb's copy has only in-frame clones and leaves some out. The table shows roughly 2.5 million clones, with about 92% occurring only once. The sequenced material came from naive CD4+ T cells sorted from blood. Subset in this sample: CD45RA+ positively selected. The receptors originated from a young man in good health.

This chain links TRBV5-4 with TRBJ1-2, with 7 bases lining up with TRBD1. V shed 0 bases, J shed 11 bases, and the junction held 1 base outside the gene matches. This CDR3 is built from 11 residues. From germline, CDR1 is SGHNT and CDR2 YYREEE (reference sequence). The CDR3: CASSLEGAYTF. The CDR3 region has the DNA TGTGCCAGCAGCTTGGAGGGGGCTTACACCTTC.

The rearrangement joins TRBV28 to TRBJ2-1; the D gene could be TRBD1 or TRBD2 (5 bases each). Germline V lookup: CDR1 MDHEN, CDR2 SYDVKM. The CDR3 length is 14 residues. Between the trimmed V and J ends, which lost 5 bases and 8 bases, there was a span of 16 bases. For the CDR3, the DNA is TGTGCCAGCAGTCGGGACCGACTTGGCGATGAGCAGTTCTTC. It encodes CASSRDRLGDEQFF.

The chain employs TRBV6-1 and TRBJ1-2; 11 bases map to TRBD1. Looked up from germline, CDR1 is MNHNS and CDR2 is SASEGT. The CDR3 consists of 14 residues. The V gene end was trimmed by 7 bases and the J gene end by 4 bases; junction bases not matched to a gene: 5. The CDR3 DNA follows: TGTGCCAGCAAGTGGACAGGGGGCACCTATGGCTACACCTTC. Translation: CASKWTGGTYGYTF.

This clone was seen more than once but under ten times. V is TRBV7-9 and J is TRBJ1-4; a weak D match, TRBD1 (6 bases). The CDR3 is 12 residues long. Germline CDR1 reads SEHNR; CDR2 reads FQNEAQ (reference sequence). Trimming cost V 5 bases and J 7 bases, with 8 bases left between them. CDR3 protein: CASSAQGEKLFF. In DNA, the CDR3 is TGTGCCAGCAGCGCACAGGGTGAAAAACTGTTTTTT. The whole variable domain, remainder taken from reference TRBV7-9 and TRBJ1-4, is DTGVSQNPRHKITKRGQNVTFRCDPISEHNRLYWYRQTLGQGPEFLTYFQNEAQLEKSRLLSDRFSAERPKGSFSTLEIQRTEQGDSAMYLCASSAQGEKLFFGSGTQLSVL.

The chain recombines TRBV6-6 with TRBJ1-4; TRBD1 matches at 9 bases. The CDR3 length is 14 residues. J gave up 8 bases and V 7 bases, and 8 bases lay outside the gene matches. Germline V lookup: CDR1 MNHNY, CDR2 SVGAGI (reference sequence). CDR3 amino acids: CASKAGTGSEKLFF. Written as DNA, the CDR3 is TGTGCCAGCAAGGCAGGGACAGGGAGCGAAAAACTGTTTTTT.

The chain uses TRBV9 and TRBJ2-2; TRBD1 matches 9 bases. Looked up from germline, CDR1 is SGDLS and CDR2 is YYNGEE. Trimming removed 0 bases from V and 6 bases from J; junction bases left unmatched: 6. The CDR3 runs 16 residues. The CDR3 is CASSVGGGQGPGELFF. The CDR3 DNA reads TGTGCCAGCAGCGTAGGAGGGGGACAGGGTCCCGGGGAGCTGTTTTTT.

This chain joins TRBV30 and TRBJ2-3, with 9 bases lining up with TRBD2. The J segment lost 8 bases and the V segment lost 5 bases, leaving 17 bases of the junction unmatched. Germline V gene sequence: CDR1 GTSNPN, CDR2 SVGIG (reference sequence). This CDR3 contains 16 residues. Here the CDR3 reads CAWSDLKRGVAGTQYF. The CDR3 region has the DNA TGTGCCTGGTCGGACCTGAAGCGGGGGGTGGCGGGTACGCAGTATTTT.

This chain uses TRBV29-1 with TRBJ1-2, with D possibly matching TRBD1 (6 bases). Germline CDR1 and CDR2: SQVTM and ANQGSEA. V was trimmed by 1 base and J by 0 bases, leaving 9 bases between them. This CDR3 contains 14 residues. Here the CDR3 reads CSVEGGGSNYGYTF. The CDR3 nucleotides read TGCAGCGTTGAAGGAGGGGGGTCTAACTATGGCTACACCTTC. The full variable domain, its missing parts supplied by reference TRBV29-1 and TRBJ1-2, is SAVISQKPSRDICQRGTSLTIQCQVDSQVTMMFWYRQQPGQSLTLIATANQGSEATYESGFVIDKFPISRPNLTFSTLTVSNMSPEDSSIYLCSVEGGGSNYGYTFGSGTRLTVV.

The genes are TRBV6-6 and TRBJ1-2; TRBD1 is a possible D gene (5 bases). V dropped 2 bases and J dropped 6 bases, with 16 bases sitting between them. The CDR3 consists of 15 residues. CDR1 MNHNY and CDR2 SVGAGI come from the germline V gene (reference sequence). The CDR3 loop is CASSYSQGPGDGYTF. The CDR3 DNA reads TGTGCCAGCAGTTACAGCCAGGGTCCTGGGGATGGCTACACCTTC.

For the CDR3, the DNA is TGTGCCAGCGGCCAGGGGATCGGCAACGGGGAGCTGTTTTTT. Protein sequence: CASGQGIGNGELFF. The chain has TRBV27 and TRBJ2-2; maybe TRBD1 (6 bases). There are 14 residues in the CDR3. V lost 8 bases and J 7 bases, leaving 17 bases between the germline ends. Per germline, CDR1 MNHEY and CDR2 SMNVEV (reference sequence).

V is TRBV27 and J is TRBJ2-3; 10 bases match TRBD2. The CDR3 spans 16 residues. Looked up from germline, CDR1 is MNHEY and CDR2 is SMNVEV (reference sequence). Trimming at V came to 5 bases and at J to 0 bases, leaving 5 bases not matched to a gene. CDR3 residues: CASSPGLAESTDTQYF. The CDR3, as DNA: TGTGCCAGCAGTCCCGGACTAGCGGAGAGCACAGATACGCAGTATTTT.

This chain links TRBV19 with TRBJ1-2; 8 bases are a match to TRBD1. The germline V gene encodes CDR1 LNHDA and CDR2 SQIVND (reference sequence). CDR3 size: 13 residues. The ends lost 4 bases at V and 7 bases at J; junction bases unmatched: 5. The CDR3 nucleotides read TGTGCCAGTAGTACCGGACAGGGCGGTGGCTACACCTTC. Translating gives CASSTGQGGGYTF.

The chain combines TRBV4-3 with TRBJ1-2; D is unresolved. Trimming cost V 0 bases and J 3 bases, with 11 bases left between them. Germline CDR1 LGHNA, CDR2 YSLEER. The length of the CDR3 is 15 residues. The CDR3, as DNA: TGCGCCAGCAGCCAAGATTTCCAGGCGGACTATGGCTACACCTTC. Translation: CASSQDFQADYGYTF.

CDR3 sequence (DNA): TGTGCCAGCGGCACAGGGGTGGGAGGCTACACCTTC. As protein: CASGTGVGGYTF. The genes are TRBV11-2 and TRBJ1-2; 7 nucleotides line up with TRBD1. The CDR3 length is 12 residues. The germline CDR1 and CDR2 sequences are SGHAT and FQNNGV. V gave up 8 bases and J gave up 8 bases; unmatched junction bases: 8.

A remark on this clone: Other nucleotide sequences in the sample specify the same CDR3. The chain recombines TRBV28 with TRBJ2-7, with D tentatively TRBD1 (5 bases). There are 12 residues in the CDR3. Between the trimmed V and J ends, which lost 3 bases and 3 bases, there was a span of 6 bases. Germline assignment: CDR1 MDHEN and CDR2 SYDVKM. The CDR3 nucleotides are TGTGCCAGCAGTTTTAGGGGCTACGAGCAGTACTTC. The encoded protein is CASSFRGYEQYF.

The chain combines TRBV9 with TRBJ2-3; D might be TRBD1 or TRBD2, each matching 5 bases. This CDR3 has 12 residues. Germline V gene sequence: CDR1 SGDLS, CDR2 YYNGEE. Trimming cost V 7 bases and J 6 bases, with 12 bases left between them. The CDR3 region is CASGGPRDTQYF. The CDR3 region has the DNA TGTGCCAGCGGGGGTCCCCGGGATACGCAGTATTTT.

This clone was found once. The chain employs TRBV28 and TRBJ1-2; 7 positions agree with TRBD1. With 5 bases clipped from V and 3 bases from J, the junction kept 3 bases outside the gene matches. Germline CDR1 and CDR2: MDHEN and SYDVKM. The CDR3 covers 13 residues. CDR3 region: CASSAGQYYGYTF. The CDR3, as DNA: TGTGCCAGCAGTGCGGGACAGTACTATGGCTACACCTTC.

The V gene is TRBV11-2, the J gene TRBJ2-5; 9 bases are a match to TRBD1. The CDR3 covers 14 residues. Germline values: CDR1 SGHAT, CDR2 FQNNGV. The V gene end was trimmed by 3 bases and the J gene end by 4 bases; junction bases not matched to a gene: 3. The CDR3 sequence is CASSFTGGVETQYF. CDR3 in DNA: TGTGCCAGCAGCTTTACAGGGGGCGTAGAGACCCAGTACTTC. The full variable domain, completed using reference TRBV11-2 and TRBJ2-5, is EAGVAQSPRYKIIEKRQSVAFWCNPISGHATLYWYQQILGQGPKLLIQFQNNGVVDDSQLPKDRFSAERLKGVDSTLKIQPAKLEDSAVYLCASSFTGGVETQYFGPGTRLLVL.

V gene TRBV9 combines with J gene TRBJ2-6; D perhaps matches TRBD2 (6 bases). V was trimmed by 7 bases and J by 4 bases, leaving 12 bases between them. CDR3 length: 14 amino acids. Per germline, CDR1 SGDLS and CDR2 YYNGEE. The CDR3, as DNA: TGTGCCAGCGGGGGGTTTTCAGGGGCCAACGTCCTGACTTTC. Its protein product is CASGGFSGANVLTF.

CDR3 in amino acids: CASSEGQAYYNEQFF. CDR3 DNA sequence: TGTGCCAGCAGTGAAGGACAGGCTTACTACAATGAGCAGTTCTTC. J is TRBJ2-1 and V is TRBV2; possible D gene TRBD1, 6 bases. CDR1 and CDR2 from the germline V gene are SNHLY and FYNNEI. This CDR3 region has 15 residues. Trimming shortened V by 1 base and J by 3 bases, and 10 bases separated the two germline ends.

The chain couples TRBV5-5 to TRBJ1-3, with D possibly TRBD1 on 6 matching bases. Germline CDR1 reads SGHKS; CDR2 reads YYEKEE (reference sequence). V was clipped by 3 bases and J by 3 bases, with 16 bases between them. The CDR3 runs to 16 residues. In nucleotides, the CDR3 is TGTGCCAGCAGCTCCGCACCCAGGGGTAATGGAAACACCATATATTTT. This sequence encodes CASSSAPRGNGNTIYF.

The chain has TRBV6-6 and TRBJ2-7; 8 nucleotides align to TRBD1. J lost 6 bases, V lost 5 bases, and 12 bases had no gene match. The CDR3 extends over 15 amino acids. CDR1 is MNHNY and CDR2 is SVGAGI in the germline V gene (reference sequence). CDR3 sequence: CASSKPRTGQGEQYF. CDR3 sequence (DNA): TGTGCCAGCAGTAAGCCCCGGACAGGGCAGGGCGAGCAGTACTTC.